This T cell receptor beta chain was sequenced for a study of shared clonotypes between healthy human individuals. Clones were read by immunoSEQ multiplex PCR, and TCRdb kept only the in-frame ones, dropping some. The sample lists 550,000 to 700,000 clones; 73% were seen once. Many counts were recorded for this clone. Sequenced material: memory CD4+ T cells sorted from blood. Subset here: CD45RA-negative fraction. The receptor's source is a woman in her twenties or thirties in good health.

In nucleotides, the CDR3 is TGTGCCAGCAGTTGGGGCACCGGGGAGCTGTTTTTT. Amino acid sequence: CASSWGTGELFF. This chain connects TRBV27 to TRBJ2-2; no reliable D call. The germline V gene has CDR1 MNHEY and CDR2 SMNVEV (reference sequence). CDR3 length: 12 residues. Between the trimmed V and J ends, which lost 4 bases and 4 bases, there was a span of 4 bases.